A single sample is the source of the 4 T cell receptor beta chains below, sequenced in a study of identical twins (dated by TCRdb to 2016 to 2018). Library generation was performed with 5' RACE. Data came from an Illumina HiSeq 2000. The public reads were quality trimmed at Q25 with fastp and then assembled into clones with MiXCR by TCRdb, keeping productive beta chains. Rows are combined by CDR3 protein, so each entry shows the most common genes and DNA. The sample records around 1.7 million distinct CDR3 sequences, under 35% of which are singletons. The top ten hold over 0.25% of the sample. The sample taken for sequencing was cord blood. The source of these receptors is a newborn girl in good health.

The sample holds a few counts of this clonotype. This chain joins TRBV18 and TRBJ1-1; D is unresolved. The CDR3 runs 13 residues. The germline CDR1 and CDR2 sequences are KGHSH and LQKENI. V was shortened by 2 bases and J by 1 base, with 5 bases between the two germline ends. The CDR3 coding sequence is TGTGCCAGCTCACCATGGCAGAACACTGAAGCTTTCTTT. This sequence encodes CASSPWQNTEAFF.

The chain carries TRBV3-1 and TRBJ2-3, with D possibly called TRBD1 or TRBD2 (5 bases each). The CDR3 extends over 16 amino acids. V was shortened by 6 bases and J by 4 bases, with 20 bases between the two germline ends. Germline V lookup: CDR1 LGHDT, CDR2 YNNKEL (reference sequence). The CDR3, as DNA: TGTGCCAGCAGAAAACTCGCAGGCGTGGGGGCAGATACGCAGTATTTT. Translating it yields CASRKLAGVGADTQYF.

The J gene is TRBJ2-3, the V gene TRBV28, with 12 bases aligning to TRBD2. Trimming at V came to 5 bases and at J to 2 bases, leaving 11 bases not matched to a gene. CDR1 is MDHEN and CDR2 is SYDVKM in the germline V gene. The CDR3 has 18 amino acids. The CDR3 bases are TGTGCCAGCAGTCTCTCTCCGGGACTAGCGGGCCACACAGATACGCAGTATTTT. Amino acids: CASSLSPGLAGHTDTQYF.

On this clonotype: One base away lies a much larger clone, so this may be a sequencing read error. The CDR3 sequence is CSARDFRPETQFF. The CDR3 nucleotides are TGCAGTGCTAGAGATTTCCGCCCAGAGACCCAGTTCTTC. This chain connects TRBV20-1 to TRBJ2-1; D is ambiguous. The germline V and J ends were trimmed by 0 bases and 13 bases, with 16 bases remaining between them. Germline V lookup: CDR1 DFQATT, CDR2 SNEGSKA (reference sequence). This CDR3 has 13 residues.